This T cell receptor beta chain emerged from a study of blood T cell repertoires in COVID-19. The V gene's germline CDR1 is LGHDT and CDR2 YNNKEL (reference sequence). Between the trimmed V and J ends, which lost 0 bases and 2 bases, there was a span of 8 bases. This CDR3 is 14 amino acids long. Libraries were prepared by immunoSEQ multiplex PCR; TCRdb keeps only in-frame clonotypes and omits some of them. The profile shows 200,000 to 250,000 clones, 85% to 90% of them singletons. The receptor's source is a young woman in a cohort exposed to, infected with or recovered from COVID-19 (not recorded which). The chain carries TRBV3-1 (or the pseudogene TRBV3-2) and TRBJ2-7; D call uncertain. Sequenced material: PBMCs or T cells enriched from blood (not recorded which). The CDR3 sequence: CASSQDPTAYEQYF. The DNA for the CDR3 is TGTGCCAGCAGCCAAGACCCAACGGCCTACGAGCAGTACTTC.